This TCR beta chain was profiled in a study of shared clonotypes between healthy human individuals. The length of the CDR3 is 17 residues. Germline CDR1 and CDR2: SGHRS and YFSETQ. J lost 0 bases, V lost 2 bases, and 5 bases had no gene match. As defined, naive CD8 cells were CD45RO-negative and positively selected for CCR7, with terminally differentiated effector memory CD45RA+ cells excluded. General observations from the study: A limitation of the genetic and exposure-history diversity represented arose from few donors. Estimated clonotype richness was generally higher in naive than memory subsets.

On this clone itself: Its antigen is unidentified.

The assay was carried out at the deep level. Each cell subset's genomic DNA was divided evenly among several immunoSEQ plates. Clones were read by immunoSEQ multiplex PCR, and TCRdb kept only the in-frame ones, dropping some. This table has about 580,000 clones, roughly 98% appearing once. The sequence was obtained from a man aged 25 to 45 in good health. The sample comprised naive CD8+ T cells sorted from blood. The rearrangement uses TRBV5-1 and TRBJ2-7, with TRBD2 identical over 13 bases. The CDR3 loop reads CASSLGLAGVISYEQYF. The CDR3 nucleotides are TGCGCCAGCAGCTTAGGACTAGCGGGAGTGATCTCCTACGAGCAGTACTTC.